This record concerns one T cell receptor (beta chain) sequence. The sample comes from a study of control samples from healthy donors and cancer patients. Profiling relied on immunoSEQ multiplex PCR, and the TCRdb table lists in-frame clones only, not all of them. The repertoire consists of some 120,000 clones, with more than 75% occurring once and the leading ten covering around 1.7%. Source material: blood. The receptor's source is a man younger than 35 in good health.

CDR3 amino acids: CASSSRGPGHQPQHF. For the CDR3, the DNA is TGTGCCAGCAGTTCGAGGGGGCCCGGGCACCAGCCCCAGCATTTT. The chain recombines TRBV28 with TRBJ1-5; the match to TRBD1 covers 7 bases. The germline gives CDR1 MDHEN, CDR2 SYDVKM. The CDR3 is 15 amino acids. V lost 4 bases, J lost 7 bases, and 10 bases stayed unmatched.